The 18 T cell receptor beta chains listed next were all sequenced from one sample in a study of cytomegalovirus exposure and HLA in healthy donors (dated by TCRdb to 2015 to 2018). The library relied on the immunoSEQ multiplex PCR assay. The multiplex PCR relied on a mix of 60 forward primers for TCR Vbeta segments and 13 reverse primers for TCR Jbeta segments. Imported from immuneACCESS, the table was reduced by TCRdb to in-frame sequences with V and J called. These copies leave out some clones; in studies compared against another copy, an unresolved V gene accounts for under half, and the cause of the remainder is not known. In all, the sample holds 130,000 or so clones, and around 73% of those were seen once. In total, the top ten clones hold under 1.5% of the sample. The sample consisted of PBMCs. These receptors were obtained from a man in his forties or fifties in good health and CMV-seronegative.

In its sample, this clone was seen a few times. The chain combines TRBV5-1 with TRBJ2-1; TRBD1 matches 10 bases. The J segment lost 8 bases and the V segment lost 0 bases, leaving 8 bases of the junction unmatched. Germline V gives CDR1 SGHRS, CDR2 YFSETQ. The CDR3 runs 16 residues. CDR3 coding DNA: TGCGCCAGCAGCTTGGAAGGGACAGGGGTCTCGGATGAGCAGTTCTTC. The encoded protein is CASSLEGTGVSDEQFF.

J is TRBJ2-7 and V is TRBV9; 8 bases match TRBD1. Germline lookup yields CDR1 SGDLS and CDR2 YYNGEE. The CDR3 covers 13 residues. J was trimmed by 6 bases and V by 1 base; bases with no gene match: 3. In DNA form, the CDR3 reads TGTGCCAGCAGCGTACAGGGGGCGGGCGAGCAGTACTTC. Protein: CASSVQGAGEQYF.

This sequence joins TRBV2 and TRBJ2-6; 7 bases map to TRBD2. The CDR3 contains 17 residues. Germline values: CDR1 SNHLY, CDR2 FYNNEI. V lost 8 bases to trimming and J lost 3 bases; unmatched junction nucleotides: 13. CDR3 bases: TGTGCCAGCGCGGAAGGGCTAGCGGAGGTTGGGGCCAACGTCCTGACTTTC. It is translated as CASAEGLAEVGANVLTF.

The chain recombines TRBV19 with TRBJ1-1; tentative D call: TRBD1 (6 bases). The CDR3 extends over 15 amino acids. The germline V gene has CDR1 LNHDA and CDR2 SQIVND (reference sequence). The V end lost 5 bases, the J end lost 5 bases, and 18 bases lay between the germline ends. CDR3 nucleotide sequence: TGTGCCAGTAGTCCACAACAGGGACGGGCGACTGAAGCTTTCTTT. Translated: CASSPQQGRATEAFF.

This rearrangement joins TRBV7-2 to TRBJ1-3; 8 bases are shared with TRBD1. This CDR3 contains 17 residues. Germline CDR1 and CDR2: SGHTA and FQGNSA. Unmatched junction bases numbered 5, after V lost 1 base and J lost 0 bases. The CDR3 nucleotides are TGTGCCAGCAGCTTAGAGGGGACAGGACGCTCTGGAAACACCATATATTTT. Residues: CASSLEGTGRSGNTIYF.

The V gene is TRBV9, the J gene TRBJ2-2, with TRBD2 identical over 12 bases. This CDR3 has 17 residues. CDR1 is SGDLS and CDR2 is YYNGEE in the germline V gene. Trimming at V came to 0 bases and at J to 4 bases, leaving 4 bases not matched to a gene. DNA of the CDR3: TGTGCCAGCAGCGTAGCGGCTAGCGGGAGGGGCACCGGGGAGCTGTTTTTT. Encoded protein: CASSVAASGRGTGELFF. The variable domain in full, with the rest retrieved from reference TRBV9 and TRBJ2-2, is DSGVTQTPKHLITATGQRVTLRCSPRSGDLSVYWYQQSLDQGLQFLIQYYNGEERAKGNILERFSAQQFPDLHSELNLSSLELGDSALYFCASSVAASGRGTGELFFGEGSRLTVL.

This rearrangement joins TRBV11-2 to TRBJ1-2, with 8 bases identical to TRBD1. J gave up 7 bases and V 5 bases, and 9 bases lay outside the gene matches. The germline gives CDR1 SGHAT, CDR2 FQNNGV. The CDR3 totals 14 residues. The CDR3 DNA reads TGTGCCAGCAGCCCCTTGTGGCAGGGGGCTGGCTACACCTTC. It specifies CASSPLWQGAGYTF.

The rearrangement joins TRBV7-2 to TRBJ2-7; no definite D call. V lost 2 bases and J 4 bases, leaving 9 bases between the germline ends. The CDR3 has 13 amino acids. Germline values: CDR1 SGHTA, CDR2 FQGNSA. For the CDR3, the DNA is TGTGCCAGCAGCTTACGCGTCCTTTACGAGCAGTACTTC. Translated: CASSLRVLYEQYF.

The chain carries TRBV18 and TRBJ2-5, with 7 bases lining up with TRBD1. Germline CDR1 and CDR2: KGHSH and LQKENI. The length of the CDR3 is 15 residues. V gave up 4 bases and J gave up 5 bases; unmatched junction bases: 10. The CDR3 protein is CASSRVQGPSETQYF. The CDR3 nucleotides read TGTGCCAGCTCACGAGTACAGGGGCCGTCGGAGACCCAGTACTTC.

This clone was detected only once. The V gene is TRBV6-1, the J gene TRBJ2-7, with D perhaps TRBD1 (5 bases). The CDR3 loop spans 15 amino acids. Germline V gene data show CDR1 as MNHNS and CDR2 as SASEGT. V shed 1 base and J shed 3 bases, with 13 bases lying between them. DNA for the CDR3: TGTGCCAGCAGTGAAGGTTCCCCAGGGCTCTACGAGCAGTACTTC. This sequence encodes CASSEGSPGLYEQYF.

This chain uses TRBV27 with TRBJ2-2; TRBD1 aligns across 9 bases. CDR1 is MNHEY, CDR2 SMNVEV, per germline (reference sequence). This CDR3 has 15 amino acids. The J segment lost 1 base and the V segment lost 8 bases, leaving 5 bases of the junction unmatched. CDR3 region: CASARQGVNTGELFF. The CDR3 DNA reads as TGTGCCAGCGCCAGACAGGGGGTGAACACCGGGGAGCTGTTTTTT.

In regard to this clone: One junction end disagrees with the germline gene, perhaps due to a read error. This rearrangement joins TRBV7-9 to TRBJ2-6; D call uncertain. Germline V gene lookup returns CDR1 SEHNR and CDR2 FQNEAQ (reference sequence). The CDR3 spans 13 residues. CDR3 region: CASSLLQADVLTF. CDR3 DNA sequence: TGTGCCAGCAGCCTTTTGCAGGCCGACGTCCTGACTTTC.

The V gene is TRBV5-4, the J gene TRBJ2-6, with TRBD2 as a possible D gene (5 bases). CDR1 and CDR2 (germline): SGHNT, YYREEE (reference sequence). V was pared by 4 bases and J by 0 bases, with 8 bases between. The CDR3 has 15 amino acids. The CDR3, as DNA: TGTGCCAGCAGCCCCGGGGACTCTGGGGCCAACGTCCTGACTTTC. It yields the protein CASSPGDSGANVLTF.

J is TRBJ1-2 and V is TRBV7-8; no reliable D call. CDR3 length equals 14 residues. V was clipped by 0 bases and J by 5 bases, with 10 bases between them. Germline assignment: CDR1 SGHVS and CDR2 FQNEAQ. In DNA form, the CDR3 reads TGTGCCAGCAGCTTAGCCGGCCCGGGTTATGGCTACACCTTC. Translation gives CASSLAGPGYGYTF.

The rearrangement uses TRBV18 and TRBJ2-7; 10 bases line up with TRBD1. The V gene end was trimmed by 4 bases and the J gene end by 3 bases; junction bases not matched to a gene: 9. This CDR3 spans 16 amino acids. CDR1 and CDR2 from the germline V gene are KGHSH and LQKENI. The CDR3 sequence: CASSRLGTGDYYEQYF. CDR3 nucleotide sequence: TGTGCCAGCTCACGACTTGGGACAGGGGATTACTACGAGCAGTACTTC.

The chain is built from TRBV5-6 and TRBJ1-2; D is ambiguous. Germline loops: CDR1 SGHDT, CDR2 YYEEEE. This CDR3 has 12 residues. Deletions cut 1 base from V and 7 bases from J, with 8 bases between. The CDR3 loop reads CASSLWEGGYTF. CDR3 DNA: TGTGCCAGCAGCTTGTGGGAGGGTGGCTACACCTTC.

The chain is built from TRBV27 and TRBJ2-5; 15 bases agree with TRBD2. The CDR3 runs 20 residues. Germline V gene lookup returns CDR1 MNHEY and CDR2 SMNVEV (reference sequence). With 5 bases clipped from V and 0 bases from J, the junction kept 13 bases outside the gene matches. CDR3 sequence reads: CASSMTSGTSGRNYQETQYF. As DNA, the CDR3 is TGTGCCAGCAGTATGACATCAGGGACTAGCGGGAGGAATTACCAAGAGACCCAGTACTTC.

This clone was recorded only once. The genes are TRBV7-9 and TRBJ2-5; 9 bases align to TRBD1. The CDR3 has 16 residues. With V trimmed by 8 bases and J by 7 bases, 17 bases remained unmatched. CDR1 SEHNR and CDR2 FQNEAQ come from the germline V gene (reference sequence). The CDR3 protein is CASGTRTGASPGTQYF. The CDR3 region has the DNA TGTGCCAGCGGCACCAGGACAGGGGCGAGTCCGGGGACCCAGTACTTC.